This entry concerns a single TCR beta chain. A few counts support this clone. Its antigen target is currently unknown. The input lacks base qualities; no much larger clone sits a single base away. Receptors were amplified or captured by the immunoSEQ multiplex PCR assay. A mixture of 60 forward primers for TCR Vbeta segments and 13 reverse primers for TCR Jbeta segments was used in the multiplex PCR. The CDR3 region of rearranged TCR beta genes was amplified from genomic DNA with a multiplex PCR assay. The amplified TCR beta libraries were sequenced on the Illumina HiSeq System as 87-base-pair reads. As for the original processing: In a later analysis, some 80 million unique TCR beta chains were counted across the 690 or so repertoires, and around 11 million of these chains were shared by at least two donors. Raw reads were error-corrected and collapsed into unique sequences by a nearest-neighbor algorithm in which closely related sequences were merged to remove PCR and sequencing errors. CDR3 sequences were aligned to IMGT reference sequences to assign V, D and J gene segments. Each retained sequence needed at least a six-nucleotide match to both a V gene segment and a J gene segment. Rearrangements were called productive when the CDR3 lacked stop codons and stayed in frame with V and J; all others were non-productive. Following IMGT convention, CDR3 was defined as the stretch from the second conserved V-encoded cysteine up to the conserved J-encoded phenylalanine. In an earlier analysis of roughly 610 of the donors, sequences lacking an unambiguous match to a single V gene segment were excluded. An earlier analysis of several hundred of the donors called V segments functional above 56.7% productive rearrangements and segregating when the between-donor standard deviation exceeded 5%. To diagnose cytomegalovirus status from the catalog of TCR beta chain sequences, a statistical classification framework was built. In a later analysis, V and J genes were assigned by comparing TCR nucleotide sequences against IMGT/GENE-DB human TR gene sequences. In a later analysis, CDR3 sequences and most-parsimonious VDJ recombination scenarios were assigned using the TCRdist pipeline. In a later analysis, each TCR beta chain was defined by its CDR3 amino acid sequence together with its V-gene family, and reads without a unique V-gene family were excluded. To address suspected cross-contamination and a sequencing artifact, a later analysis removed a few hundred highly shared, low-generation-probability nucleotide sequences. In a later analysis, a clonal expansion index was calculated for each public chain from normalized within-repertoire ranks of inferred template counts. A later analysis computed generation probabilities with a VDJ recombination model fitted to out-of-frame rearrangements, and checked the results against IGoR. A later analysis scored TCR-TCR, TCR-HLA and TCR-CMV co-occurrence with hypergeometric tests, applying a repertoire-size bias correction to TCR pairs. False discovery rates were estimated in a later analysis by permuting HLA or CMV assignments 20 times. In a later analysis, co-occurring TCRs were grouped with DBSCAN, and TCRdist sequence similarity was added when clustering was performed within HLA-allele-positive subsets. Repertoires with fewer than 30,000 or more than 120,000 public chains were left out of co-occurrence clustering, as were five repertoires with anomalous nucleotide sharing. TCRdb re-hosts the immuneACCESS table, in-frame sequences only. Its copies lack some clones; in the studies checked, an unresolved V gene accounts for under half of them, and the cause for the rest is not known. The DNA gave D and trimming, while V, J and clone size come from that table. Across this sample there are some 120,000 clones, with roughly four fifths seen only once. Together, the top ten hold approximately 13% of the sample.

V loses 5 bases, J loses 5 bases, and the germline ends lie 6 bases apart. The CDR3 measures 10 amino acids from cysteine to phenylalanine. Here the CDR3 DNA is all that survives: 30 bases in frame from base 1. The germline V gene encodes CDR1 DFQATT and CDR2 SNEGSKA (reference sequence). This sample stems from a study of cytomegalovirus exposure and HLA in healthy donors (dated by TCRdb to 2015 to 2018). For context, the study as a whole: According to an earlier analysis of a few hundred of the donors, 150 million to 200 million T cells yielded over 100 million unique TCR beta sequences and about 280 Gb of sequence data. To predict cytomegalovirus infection status, the study combined high-throughput TCR immunosequencing, statistical association of individual TCRs with disease status, and machine learning. The number of donors typed differed by locus, with 629-630 for A, B, C, DRB1 and DQB1, around 500 for DQA1, 606 for DPA1, and some 440 for DPB1. An early release that covered fewer than 750 HLA-typed donors contained 300 to 350 gigabases of sequencing data and 75 million to 100 million unique TCR sequences. Four to six DR-DQ haplotypes were handled as single units for association and clustering, since linkage in the cohort was strong. In a later analysis, previously published TCR beta repertoires from 550 to 700 donors were re-analyzed and high-resolution HLA genotyping was added so that TCR occurrence patterns could be studied. The study was designed to test whether signatures of past pathogen exposure could be identified by cataloging public T cell receptors. The study profiled the T cell repertoires of more than 500 subjects by immunosequencing and related them to cytomegalovirus serostatus. Of the 300 to 500 genotyped donors, 75% to 85% were placed in the genetic ancestry cluster associated with self-reported Caucasian donors. An earlier analysis of roughly 600 of the donors used high-throughput TCR beta sequencing to judge whether each TCR beta V gene segment behaved as functional or pseudogenic. Genome-wide SNP genotypes for about 65% of the roughly 700 donors were used in a later genetic analysis, which treated that subset as a discovery cohort. HLA typing covered class I and class II loci at four-digit resolution. A separate validation cohort of over a hundred different subjects was used in addition to the approximately 670-subject first cohort. Alongside the repertoire data, information on donor age, sex, ethnicity and CMV serostatus was compiled. Among some 400 genotyped donors of the cohort, an average of roughly 230,000 unique TCR beta nucleotide sequences was sequenced per donor, of which 15% to 20% were non-productive. Rather than using new phenotypic data, the later analysis identified candidate immune exposures from TCR beta sequences and from how often those sequences occurred across donors. All discovery cohort repertoires had been generated using a single sequencing platform. The paper's findings and limits, for the study overall: In a later analysis, HLA-associated TCR beta chains showed more clonal expansion and lower generation probabilities than non-associated chains that were equally common. The study gave a list of roughly 150 TCR beta chains associated with cytomegalovirus. While some public TCRs were present in many individuals, most TCR sequences turned up only very rarely across donors. The cohort was sequenced for TCR beta chains only, and without alpha or paired-chain data the features that could be detected were limited. A later analysis found that TCR association rates varied across HLA loci, with DRB1 alleles showing the most associated TCRs and HLA-C alleles the fewest. The classifier was reported to diagnose cytomegalovirus status with high specificity and sensitivity in both the original cohort and the validation cohort. Because counts were too low, some 16 rarely observed V segments, including chromosome 9 orphons, were excluded from the earlier analysis of fewer than 650 of the donors. A cluster of highly shared sequence variants was judged likely to be a technical artifact of the sequencing pipeline. The only immune exposure information available for the cohort was CMV serostatus. Because the 87-base-pair reads could not distinguish some IMGT-functional V segments, including TRBV6-2 and TRBV6-3, those segments were excluded. It was suggested by the authors that the approach could potentially be generalized to other disease states and immunological phenotypes. In a later genetic analysis, a missense DCLRE1C variant was associated with V-gene and J-gene trimming of TCR beta chains, and the association was replicated in an independent cohort. Correlated functional status among segregating V segments might be attributable to linkage disequilibrium, but an unknown experimental factor could not be ruled out. In a later genetic analysis, fewer N-insertions in productive TCRs were reported among donors in an Asian-associated ancestry cluster than the 666-donor mean. A further reported finding was that TCR beta sequences accurately predicted the HLA-A and HLA-B alleles for most subjects in the first cohort. According to a later analysis, most CMV-associated TCR beta chains appeared to be HLA-restricted, and the HLA associations seemed to be driven largely by CMV exposure. In a later analysis, some 18,000 TCR beta sequences were associated with specific HLA alleles at a false discovery rate of 0.05. Three of the identified cytomegalovirus-associated TCR beta chains were confirmed in vitro to be specific for cytomegalovirus antigens. A later analysis reported that several top co-occurrence clusters appeared linked to parvovirus B19, influenza, CMV and Epstein-Barr virus. Because some donors lacked HLA typing at each locus, the association tests relied only on the typed subset. Broadly in line with IMGT annotations, most TCR beta V segments showed up in productive rearrangements about 90% or about 30% of the time in an earlier analysis of 587 of the donors. Assigning TCR associations to individual alleles was difficult when HLA alleles, especially DR and DQ, strongly co-occurred. Sequencing depth was assumed to be roughly uniform across donors in the presence/absence analyses, though that assumption may not hold.

In total, approximately 700 healthy bone marrow donors made up the cohort. At the time of sampling, every cohort member was nominally healthy, though immune exposures that went unrecorded were likely present. The donor was CMV seropositive and was included in the group of 289 seropositive cohort members. Every donor gave a peripheral blood sample, and the peripheral blood mononuclear cells from that sample were used for TCR beta sequencing. The Qiagen DNeasy Blood Extraction Kit was used to extract genomic DNA from the blood cell samples. This sequence was found in a woman aged 55-70 years in good health and CMV-seropositive. Sequencing used PBMCs. This receptor chain uses TRBV20-1 and TRBJ1-2; the D gene is not confidently resolved. CDR3 loop: CSAFEYGYTF. The DNA sequence follows: TGCAGTGCTTTCGAGTATGGCTACACCTTC.